The 14 T cell receptor beta chains below all came from one sample that was sequenced in a study of blood T cell repertoires in COVID-19. Sequencing used immunoSEQ multiplex PCR; TCRdb keeps in-frame clones, though not all of them. The sample yields about 87,000 clones, 70% to 85% seen once. The specimen sequenced was peripheral blood. The origin of the receptors is a woman aged 50 to 60 with acute or convalescent COVID-19.

This chain links TRBV12-3 or TRBV12-4 with TRBJ1-1, with D unclear. The CDR3 loop spans 13 amino acids. The V end lost 6 bases, the J end lost 0 bases, and 8 bases lay between the germline ends. CDR3 sequence (DNA): TGTGCCAGCAGCGGACTTTTGAACACTGAAGCTTTCTTT. It translates to CASSGLLNTEAFF.

The V and J genes are TRBV28 and TRBJ1-1; D is possibly TRBD1 (5 bases). This CDR3 comprises 11 residues. V was cut by 5 bases and J by 11 bases, with 12 bases left in between. Germline loops: CDR1 MDHEN, CDR2 SYDVKM. The CDR3 sequence: CASSLGLWAFF. CDR3 nucleotide sequence: TGTGCCAGCAGTCTGGGACTTTGGGCTTTCTTT.

The genes are TRBV28 and TRBJ2-5; 9 nucleotides match TRBD2. Per the germline V gene, CDR1 is MDHEN and CDR2 is SYDVKM. The CDR3 has 16 residues. With V trimmed by 1 base and J by 4 bases, 7 bases remained unmatched. The CDR3 reads CASSLSGRGGRETQYF. The CDR3 nucleotides read TGTGCCAGCAGTTTATCGGGGCGGGGGGGCCGAGAGACCCAGTACTTC.

V is TRBV28 and J is TRBJ1-6; D is ambiguous. The germline CDR1 and CDR2 sequences are MDHEN and SYDVKM. V lost 3 bases to trimming and J lost 9 bases, with 9 bases between them. The CDR3 has 13 amino acids. CDR3: CASSLVGSSPLHF. The CDR3 nucleotides are TGTGCCAGCAGTTTGGTAGGGAGTTCACCCCTCCACTTT. The complete variable domain, with remaining parts taken from reference TRBV28 and TRBJ1-6, reads DVKVTQSSRYLVKRTGEKVFLECVQDMDHENMFWYRQDPGLGLRLIYFSYDVKMKEKGDIPEGYSVSREKKERFSLILESASTNQTSMYLCASSLVGSSPLHFGNGTRLTVT.

This clone was observed a handful of times. The rearrangement uses TRBV28 and TRBJ2-1, with D perhaps TRBD1 (5 bases). Germline V CDR1 and CDR2: MDHEN, SYDVKM. The germline V and J ends were trimmed by 3 bases and 15 bases, with 18 bases remaining between them. The CDR3 has 13 residues. The CDR3 bases are TGTGCCAGCAGTTTGGTCAGGCCCATGGGGCGGTTCTTC. This codes for CASSLVRPMGRFF.

This clone appeared a single time. CDR3 sequence (DNA): TGTGCCAGCACCTCCGGGGGGTGGGGAAACACCATATATTTT. Its protein product is CASTSGGWGNTIYF. This chain uses TRBV6-5 with TRBJ1-3; possible D gene TRBD1, 5 bases. From germline, CDR1 is MNHEY and CDR2 SVGAGI. This CDR3 is 14 amino acids long. V lost 7 bases to trimming and J lost 4 bases, with 14 bases between them.

This rearrangement joins TRBV6-5 to TRBJ1-2; D uncertain. Germline CDR1 is MNHEY and CDR2 is SVGAGI. V lost 6 bases and J 6 bases, leaving 14 bases between the germline ends. CDR3 length: 13 residues. The CDR3 nucleotides are TGTGCCAGCAGCCTTTCTCTAGCGGATGGCTACACCTTC. Protein sequence: CASSLSLADGYTF.

This clone was counted a few times. This CDR3 reads CASSIGGYRGYTF. The CDR3 DNA is TGTGCCAGTAGTATCGGGGGATATCGGGGCTACACCTTC. The rearrangement uses TRBV19 and TRBJ1-2; a weak D match, TRBD1 (5 bases). Germline values: CDR1 LNHDA, CDR2 SQIVND (reference sequence). Trimming left V 3 bases short and J 8 bases short, with 13 bases between. The CDR3 totals 13 residues.

This clone occurred once. The chain recombines TRBV27 with TRBJ1-4, with a tentative D call TRBD1 (5 bases). Between the trimmed V and J ends, which lost 7 bases and 2 bases, there was a span of 17 bases. CDR3 size: 16 residues. The germline CDR1 and CDR2 sequences are MNHEY and SMNVEV (reference sequence). CDR3 nucleotides: TGTGCCAGCACCCGGTCCAGGGTAGGCACTAATGAAAAACTGTTTTTT. Its protein is CASTRSRVGTNEKLFF.

The rearrangement joins TRBV29-1 to TRBJ1-2; no firm D call. The CDR3 has 13 residues. Deletions cut 6 bases from V and 2 bases from J, with 13 bases between. Germline V gene sequence: CDR1 SQVTM, CDR2 ANQGSEA. DNA of the CDR3: TGCAGCGTCCAGACAAGAATCAACTATGGCTACACCTTC. It is translated as CSVQTRINYGYTF. The entire variable domain, with the rest obtained from reference TRBV29-1 and TRBJ1-2, is as follows: SAVISQKPSRDICQRGTSLTIQCQVDSQVTMMFWYRQQPGQSLTLIATANQGSEATYESGFVIDKFPISRPNLTFSTLTVSNMSPEDSSIYLCSVQTRINYGYTFGSGTRLTVV.

The chain employs TRBV5-6 and TRBJ1-3, with 8 bases lining up with TRBD1. Germline CDR1 SGHDT, CDR2 YYEEEE. The V gene end was trimmed by 4 bases and the J gene end by 0 bases; junction bases not matched to a gene: 6. This CDR3 contains 16 residues. The CDR3 region is CASSLRQGISGNTIYF. CDR3 nucleotides: TGTGCCAGCAGCCTTAGACAGGGGATCTCTGGAAACACCATATATTTT.

The genes are TRBV5-8 and TRBJ2-7; no clear D. Germline CDR1 and CDR2: SGHTS and YDEGEE. The ends were cut back, 4 bases at V and 5 bases at J, with 10 bases in the middle. The CDR3 is 12 residues long. The CDR3 loop reads CASSRLHNEQYF. CDR3 nucleotide sequence: TGTGCCAGCAGCCGTCTTCACAACGAGCAGTACTTC.

The chain employs TRBV7-9 and TRBJ2-2; D is perhaps TRBD1 (7 bases). Deletions cut 5 bases from V and 7 bases from J, with 17 bases between. From germline, CDR1 is SEHNR and CDR2 FQNEAQ (reference sequence). CDR3 length: 15 residues. CDR3 sequence reads: CASSRAGQYSGELFF. CDR3 sequence (DNA): TGTGCCAGCAGCCGGGCGGGACAGTATAGCGGGGAGCTGTTTTTT. The full variable domain, completed using reference TRBV7-9 and TRBJ2-2, is DTGVSQNPRHKITKRGQNVTFRCDPISEHNRLYWYRQTLGQGPEFLTYFQNEAQLEKSRLLSDRFSAERPKGSFSTLEIQRTEQGDSAMYLCASSRAGQYSGELFFGEGSRLTVL.

The rearrangement uses TRBV11-2 and TRBJ2-7; D uncertain. There are 12 residues in the CDR3. Trimming cost V 10 bases and J 3 bases, with 13 bases left between them. In germline, CDR1 is SGHAT, CDR2 FQNNGV. The CDR3 sequence is CATLGTFYEQYF. The CDR3 DNA sequence: TGTGCCACGCTGGGCACTTTCTACGAGCAGTACTTC.